This T cell receptor beta chain comes out of a study of early stage breast cancer tumors. About the research overall: Most invasive tumors, about 75% of the 16, were ER+/PR+/HER2-. Samples were sequenced at approximately 9-fold average coverage.

The CDR3 runs 17 residues. Germline assignment: CDR1 PRHDT and CDR2 FYEKMQ (reference sequence). The J segment lost 2 bases and the V segment lost 2 bases, leaving 9 bases of the junction unmatched. With regard to this clone: Antigen specificity is unknown.

Libraries were prepared by immunoSEQ multiplex PCR; TCRdb keeps only in-frame clonotypes and omits some of them. The sample yields 11,000 to 15,000 clones, 65% to 85% seen once. Study observations and caveats: Most shared enriched TCRB sequences were commonly generated ones.

This receptor was obtained from a person aged 25-39 years with breast cancer. The chain is built from TRBV13 and TRBJ2-5, with 9 bases lining up with TRBD1. The sequenced sample was normal breast tissue next to the tumor. The CDR3 loop is CASSLRDRAIWQETQYF. The CDR3 DNA follows: TGTGCCAGCAGCTTAAGGGACAGGGCGATATGGCAAGAGACCCAGTACTTC.